This T cell receptor (beta chain) derives from a study of control samples from healthy donors and cancer patients. The table came from immunoSEQ multiplex PCR; TCRdb's copy has only in-frame clones and leaves some out. The table lists 90,000 or so clones, approximately 88% of them singletons, with about 35% in the top ten. Deletions cut 6 bases from V and 4 bases from J, with 11 bases between. Germline-derived CDR1 and CDR2 are SGHDT and YYEEEE. CDR3 length: 13 amino acids. The J gene is TRBJ1-3, the V gene TRBV5-6; D gene unclear. The TCR sequence derives from a man between 65 and 85 years old with lung cancer. The sample was PBMCs. CDR3 nucleotides: TGTGCCAGCACCCCCGGTACGGGAAACACCATATATTTT. Protein sequence: CASTPGTGNTIYF. The variable domain in full, with the rest retrieved from reference TRBV5-6 and TRBJ1-3, is DAGVTQSPTHLIKTRGQQVTLRCSPKSGHDTVSWYQQALGQGPQFIFQYYEEEERQRGNFPDRFSGHQFPNYSSELNVNALLLGDSALYLCASTPGTGNTIYFGEGSWLTVV.